The rows below give T cell receptor beta chains drawn from one sample of a study of control samples from healthy donors and cancer patients. The repertoire was sequenced with immunoSEQ multiplex PCR; TCRdb's copy has only in-frame clones and lacks some. The data contain about 25,000 clones, 75% to 85% of them singletons. What was sequenced was PBMCs. The origin of the receptors is a woman in her sixties or seventies with head and neck cancer. Each CDR3 is given with its conserved first and last residue. D genes are given only for firm matches. Some rows have no size entry. The others give once, few or many, or a class for an expanded clone.

>TRBJ2-1|-|TRBV18|-
CASSPLSRYNEQFF
TGTGCCAGCTCACCATTGTCCCGCTACAATGAGCAGTTCTTC
>TRBJ1-6|-|TRBV7-8|-
CASSFRSSRDPLHF
TGTGCCAGCAGCTTTAGATCCTCCAGGGATCCCCTCCACTTT
>TRBJ2-4|-|TRBV6-2/TRBV6-3|-
CASSLGGGLSKNIQYF
TGTGCCAGCAGTCTCGGGGGAGGCCTTAGCAAAAACATTCAGTACTTC
>TRBJ1-6|-|TRBV12-5|TRBD1
CASGSDRVVNSPLHF
TGTGCTAGTGGTTCTGACAGGGTCGTCAATTCACCCCTCCACTTT
>TRBJ1-2|-|TRBV4-3|-
CASSQEAGVGYGYTF
TGCGCCAGCAGCCAAGAGGCCGGGGTAGGATATGGCTACACCTTC
>TRBJ2-7|-|TRBV6-1|-
CASSEALPGRGGSYEQYF
TGTGCCAGCAGTGAAGCGCTTCCAGGGAGGGGGGGGTCGTACGAGCAGTACTTC
>TRBJ2-7|once|TRBV5-5|-
CASSFFASYEQYF
TGTGCCAGCAGCTTTTTCGCCTCCTACGAGCAGTACTTC
>TRBJ2-1|-|TRBV7-8|TRBD2
CASRTPAGISYNEQFF
TGTGCCAGCCGAACTCCAGCGGGGATATCCTACAATGAGCAGTTCTTC
>TRBJ1-4|few|TRBV5-4|TRBD1
CASSWGTEPNEKLFF
TGTGCCAGCAGCTGGGGGACAGAGCCTAATGAAAAACTGTTTTTT
>TRBJ1-1|few|TRBV6-4|-
CASSAGGVNTEAFF
TGTGCCAGCAGTGCTGGGGGCGTGAACACTGAAGCTTTCTTT
>TRBJ2-7|-|TRBV4-1|TRBD1
CASSQFDRGPYEQYF
TGCGCCAGCAGCCAGTTTGACAGGGGACCCTACGAGCAGTACTTC
>TRBJ2-5|few|TRBV7-9|-
CASSPGISQTQETQYF
TGTGCCAGCAGCCCCGGTATCAGCCAAACACAAGAGACCCAGTACTTC
>TRBJ1-1|-|TRBV9|-
CASSVDLKNTEAFF
TGTGCCAGCAGCGTCGACCTTAAGAACACTGAAGCTTTCTTT
>TRBJ2-2|-|TRBV6-2/TRBV6-3|TRBD2
CASSYSGVGSGSSAGELFF
TGTGCCAGCAGTTACTCAGGCGTGGGTAGCGGGAGTTCGGCCGGGGAGCTGTTTTTT
>TRBJ1-5|-|TRBV19|TRBD1
CASKAGQGNQPQHF
TGTGCCAGTAAGGCGGGACAGGGGAATCAGCCCCAGCATTTT
>TRBJ1-1|-|TRBV6-2/TRBV6-3|-
CASSNLWTGNTEAFF
TGTGCCAGCAGTAACCTATGGACGGGGAACACTGAAGCTTTCTTT
>TRBJ2-5|-|TRBV5-1|-
CASSLERAYQETQYF
TGCGCCAGCAGCTTGGAGCGGGCGTACCAAGAGACCCAGTACTTC
>TRBJ2-3|once|TRBV5-3|TRBD1
CARPGTVRGDTQYF
TGTGCCAGACCTGGGACAGTGAGAGGGGATACGCAGTATTTT
>TRBJ2-1|-|TRBV27|TRBD2
CASTGFSGRSSYNEQFF
TGTGCCAGCACGGGTTTTAGCGGGAGGAGCTCCTACAATGAGCAGTTCTTC
>TRBJ2-3|-|TRBV4-2|-
CASSQDGLARADTQYF
TGTGCCAGCAGCCAAGATGGGCTAGCGAGGGCAGATACGCAGTATTTT
>TRBJ1-5|-|TRBV15|-
CATSRVGQNQPQHF
TGTGCCACCAGCAGAGTGGGGCAGAATCAGCCCCAGCATTTT
>TRBJ1-1|-|TRBV30|-
CAWSYWNTEAFF
TGTGCCTGGAGTTATTGGAACACTGAAGCTTTCTTT
>TRBJ1-1|-|TRBV5-6|-
CASSFGLKLGNTEAFF
TGTGCCAGCAGTTTTGGACTTAAGTTAGGGAACACTGAAGCTTTCTTT
>TRBJ2-7|-|TRBV6-2/TRBV6-3|-
CASSYSPSSYEQYF
TGTGCCAGCAGTTACTCTCCTAGTTCCTACGAGCAGTACTTC
>TRBJ2-1|-|TRBV5-3|TRBD2
CARSSSSGVYNEQFF
TGTGCCAGAAGCTCCTCTAGCGGGGTCTACAATGAGCAGTTCTTC
>TRBJ2-7|-|TRBV14|-
CASSQAYEQYF
TGTGCCAGCAGCCAAGCTTACGAGCAGTACTTC